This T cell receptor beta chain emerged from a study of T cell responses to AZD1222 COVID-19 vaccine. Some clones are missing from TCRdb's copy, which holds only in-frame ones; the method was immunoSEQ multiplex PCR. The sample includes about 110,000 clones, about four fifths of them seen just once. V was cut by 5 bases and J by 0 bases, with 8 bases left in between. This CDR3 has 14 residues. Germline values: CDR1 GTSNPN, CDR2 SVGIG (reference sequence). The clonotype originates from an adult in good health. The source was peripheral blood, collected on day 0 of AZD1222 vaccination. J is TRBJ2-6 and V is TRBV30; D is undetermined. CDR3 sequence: CAWDISSGANVLTF. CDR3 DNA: TGTGCCTGGGACATCAGCTCTGGGGCCAACGTCCTGACTTTC. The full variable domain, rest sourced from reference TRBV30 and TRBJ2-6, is SQTIHQWPATLVQPVGSPLSLECTVEGTSNPNLYWYRQAAGRGLQLLFYSVGIGQISSEVPQNLSASRPQDRQFILSSKKLLLSDSGFYLCAWDISSGANVLTFGAGSRLTVL.